This TCR beta chain emerged from a study of T cell responses to AZD1222 COVID-19 vaccine. Study conclusions and caveats: Donors in the cohort were predominantly white British and more often female, and clonal diversity was possibly underestimated. Across the whole spike, CD4 TCRs peaked at regions 160-218 and 743-854.

Sequenced by immunoSEQ multiplex PCR; TCRdb stores in-frame clones only, minus some. This table has about 120,000 clones, more than 75% appearing once. On this clone itself: Its antigen is undetermined.

Per the germline V gene, CDR1 is MNHEY and CDR2 is SVGEGT. The CDR3 spans 13 residues. V gave up 0 bases and J gave up 6 bases, with 6 bases separating them. The TCR originated in an adult in good health. The V and J genes are TRBV6-2 or TRBV6-3 and TRBJ1-5; no reliable D call. The sample in question was peripheral blood, obtained on day 0 of AZD1222 vaccination. CDR3 sequence reads: CASSYSTLQPQHF. The CDR3 DNA sequence: TGTGCCAGCAGTTACTCGACGCTTCAGCCCCAGCATTTT.